This TCR beta chain derives from a study of blood T cells in healthy people across ages. A second PCR of about 6 to 12 cycles used a sample-barcoded 5' primer and a J-beta primer mix. All cDNA molecules were each tagged by a template-switch adaptor with 12 random nucleotides. TCRdb reprocessed the 5' RACE reads with MiXCR, giving one entry per CDR3 protein. The data show almost 800,000 distinct CDR3 sequences, with nearly 60% seen just once and around 22% held by the top ten. The V end lost 4 bases, the J end lost 7 bases, and 11 bases lay between the germline ends. This CDR3 is 12 amino acids long. CDR1 and CDR2 from the germline V gene are SQVTM and ANQGSEA.

The sample was blood. The chain has TRBV29-1 and TRBJ1-5, with D unclear. This clonotype originated in a man aged 30 to 45 in good health. CDR3 nucleotides: TGCAGCGTTGGGCAGGTGGGGCAGCCCCAGCATTTT. Residues: CSVGQVGQPQHF.